Each of the 7 T cell receptor beta chains below was sequenced from the same sample in a study of patients and donors after allogeneic stem cell transplantation. From the RT-PCR reads, TCRdb called clonotypes with MiXCR, one entry per CDR3 protein. Here the sample spans about 160,000 distinct CDR3 sequences, approximately 40% being singletons. The specimen was blood, either unsorted or a sorted T cell fraction (not recorded which). Every receptor here comes from a human donor who was either an allogeneic HSCT recipient or a stem cell or donor lymphocyte infusion donor (not recorded which). It is not recorded whose cells these are; they may come from a transplant donor.

V usage is TRBV29-1 and J usage is TRBJ1-2; D is ambiguous. Trimming removed 7 bases from V and 7 bases from J, with 19 bases in between. Germline CDR1 reads SQVTM; CDR2 reads ANQGSEA. The CDR3 is made up of 13 amino acids. The CDR3 here is CSAAGRLSAGYTF. The DNA of the CDR3 is TGCAGCGCCGCAGGCCGCCTTAGTGCTGGCTACACCTTC.

J is TRBJ2-1 and V is TRBV29-1; 9 nucleotides agree with TRBD1. V shed 3 bases and J 7 bases; nucleotides not matched to a gene: 7. The length of the CDR3 is 14 residues. Per the germline V gene, CDR1 is SQVTM and CDR2 is ANQGSEA. This chain's CDR3 is CSVEGQGVKNEQFF. In DNA, the CDR3 is TGCAGCGTTGAGGGACAGGGAGTTAAGAATGAGCAGTTCTTC.

This clonotype was seen a few times. The V call is TRBV12-3 or TRBV12-4, the J call TRBJ2-5; no definite D call. This CDR3 contains 13 residues. The V and J ends lost 6 bases and 3 bases respectively, with 11 bases between them. The CDR3: CASSKVGEETQYF. The CDR3, as DNA: TGTGCCAGCAGCAAGGTTGGGGAAGAGACCCAGTACTTC.

The gene calls are TRBV12-3 or TRBV12-4 and TRBJ1-5; D not resolved. V lost 6 bases, J lost 1 base, and 13 bases lay in between. The CDR3 contains 15 residues. The CDR3 protein is CASSWWGISNQPQHF. DNA of the CDR3: TGTGCCAGCAGCTGGTGGGGTATAAGCAATCAGCCCCAGCATTTT.

This chain connects TRBV7-9 to TRBJ1-4; D might be TRBD1 (5 bases). The CDR3 is made up of 13 amino acids. V shed 5 bases and J shed 8 bases, with 12 bases lying between them. Germline CDR1 and CDR2: SEHNR and FQNEAQ (reference sequence). The CDR3 coding sequence is TGTGCCAGCAGCCGGGACCAAAGCGAAAAACTGTTTTTT. Protein sequence: CASSRDQSEKLFF.

This clonotype has only a few counts. The chain has TRBV12-3 or TRBV12-4 and TRBJ2-1; tentative D call: TRBD1 (7 bases). The length of the CDR3 is 15 residues. Between the trimmed V and J ends, which lost 5 bases and 3 bases, there was a span of 14 bases. This chain's CDR3 is CASSPTGTHYNEQFF. The CDR3 DNA sequence: TGTGCCAGCAGTCCGACAGGGACTCACTACAATGAGCAGTTCTTC.

This clonotype was counted between two and nine times. V is TRBV7-9 and J is TRBJ1-4, with 7 bases matching TRBD1. Germline CDR1 and CDR2: SEHNR and FQNEAQ (reference sequence). Trimming at V came to 4 bases and at J to 0 bases, leaving 5 bases not matched to a gene. This CDR3 comprises 16 residues. CDR3: CASSSGQVPTNEKLFF. CDR3 DNA: TGTGCCAGCAGCTCAGGACAGGTTCCAACTAATGAAAAACTGTTTTTT.